The rows below give T cell receptor beta chains drawn from one sample of a study of OX40 agonist ivuxolimab in advanced cancers. Data came from immunoSEQ multiplex PCR; TCRdb stores just in-frame clones and leaves some out. Among roughly 68,000 clones, about 83% were seen once, and the ten largest hold under 1.5%. Sample: CD4+ or CD8+ T cells sorted from blood, taken in a trial of the OX40 agonist ivuxolimab. All receptors come from an adult with an advanced solid tumor such as melanoma, head and neck, liver or kidney cancer. The CDR3 runs from the conserved cysteine through the conserved F or W. Fields, in order: CDR3 DNA, CDR3 protein, D gene, clone size, V gene, J gene. A D gene is named only where the DNA matches it firmly. Where a row states a size, it is once, few, many or the class of an expanded clone; other rows omit it.

CDR3 DNA: TGTGCCAGCAGTGAAGTTCTCCAGGGGGCTGGGGAAAAACTGTTTTTT
CDR3 protein: CASSEVLQGAGEKLFF
D gene: TRBD1
clone size: NA
V gene: TRBV6-1
J gene: TRBJ1-4

CDR3 DNA: TGTGCCAGCAGCCCACAAGGGGGAGAGACCCAGTACTTC
CDR3 protein: CASSPQGGETQYF
D gene: NA
clone size: NA
V gene: TRBV5-4
J gene: TRBJ2-5

CDR3 DNA: TGCGCCAGCAGCTTGGCCCGGAGACAGTTGGAGACCCAGTACTTC
CDR3 protein: CASSLARRQLETQYF
D gene: NA
clone size: NA
V gene: TRBV5-1
J gene: TRBJ2-5

CDR3 DNA: TGTGCCAGCAGCTCCCGACTAGCGGGGGATTACGAGCAGTACTTC
CDR3 protein: CASSSRLAGDYEQYF
D gene: TRBD2
clone size: NA
V gene: TRBV9
J gene: TRBJ2-7

CDR3 DNA: TGTGCCAGCAGTGAGATCAGGGGGGCAGTCCTTAAGCAGTACTTC
CDR3 protein: CASSEIRGAVLKQYF
D gene: NA
clone size: NA
V gene: TRBV6-1
J gene: TRBJ2-7

CDR3 DNA: TGCGCCAGCAGTGATAGGACAAACACCCAAGCTTTCTTT
CDR3 protein: CASSDRTNTQAFF
D gene: NA
clone size: NA
V gene: TRBV10-2
J gene: TRBJ1-1

CDR3 DNA: TGTGCCAGCAGCCCGGGACAGGGACCTGGAAACACCATATATTTT
CDR3 protein: CASSPGQGPGNTIYF
D gene: TRBD1
clone size: NA
V gene: TRBV11-2
J gene: TRBJ1-3

CDR3 DNA: TGTGCCAGCTCACCCCGAGCGGGTGAGGGTGAAGCTTTCTTT
CDR3 protein: CASSPRAGEGEAFF
D gene: NA
clone size: NA
V gene: TRBV18
J gene: TRBJ1-1

CDR3 DNA: TGTGCCAGCAGCCCAAAACGGCGAACGGCAGATACGCAGTATTTT
CDR3 protein: CASSPKRRTADTQYF
D gene: NA
clone size: NA
V gene: TRBV7-9
J gene: TRBJ2-3

CDR3 DNA: TGTGCCAGCAGTCAAAGTGGAAACACCATATATTTT
CDR3 protein: CASSQSGNTIYF
D gene: NA
clone size: NA
V gene: TRBV2
J gene: TRBJ1-3

CDR3 DNA: TGTGCCAGCAGTTACAGTCGCCGAACGAACACCGGGGAGCTGTTTTTT
CDR3 protein: CASSYSRRTNTGELFF
D gene: NA
clone size: NA
V gene: TRBV6-5
J gene: TRBJ2-2

CDR3 DNA: TGCGCCAGCAGCTTGGACAGTTCCACAAATAATTCACCCCTCCACTTT
CDR3 protein: CASSLDSSTNNSPLHF
D gene: NA
clone size: NA
V gene: TRBV5-1
J gene: TRBJ1-6

CDR3 DNA: TGTGCCAGTAGCTCTGGAAACACCATATATTTT
CDR3 protein: CASSSGNTIYF
D gene: NA
clone size: once
V gene: TRBV19
J gene: TRBJ1-3

CDR3 DNA: TGCGCCAGCAGCTTGGAAGGACTCGGGGAGCTGTTTTTT
CDR3 protein: CASSLEGLGELFF
D gene: NA
clone size: NA
V gene: TRBV5-1
J gene: TRBJ2-2

CDR3 DNA: TGCGCCAGCAGCTTAGGACTAGCGGAGACCCAGTACTTC
CDR3 protein: CASSLGLAETQYF
D gene: TRBD2
clone size: NA
V gene: TRBV5-1
J gene: TRBJ2-5

CDR3 DNA: TGCGCCAGCAGCCCCGGGACAAGGATGGGCGGCTACACCTTC
CDR3 protein: CASSPGTRMGGYTF
D gene: NA
clone size: NA
V gene: TRBV5-1
J gene: TRBJ1-2

CDR3 DNA: TGTGCCAGCAGCTTAAGGACAGGGGGCGGCGAGCAGTACTTC
CDR3 protein: CASSLRTGGGEQYF
D gene: TRBD1
clone size: NA
V gene: TRBV7-9
J gene: TRBJ2-7